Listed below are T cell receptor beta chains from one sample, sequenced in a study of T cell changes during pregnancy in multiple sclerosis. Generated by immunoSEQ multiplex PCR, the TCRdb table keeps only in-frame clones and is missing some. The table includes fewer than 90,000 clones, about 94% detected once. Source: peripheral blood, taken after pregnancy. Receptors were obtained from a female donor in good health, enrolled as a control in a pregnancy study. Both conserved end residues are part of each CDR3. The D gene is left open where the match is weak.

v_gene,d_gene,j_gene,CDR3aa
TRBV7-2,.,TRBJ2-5,CASRPGVAEETQYF
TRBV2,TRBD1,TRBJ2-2,CASKGAVNTGELFF
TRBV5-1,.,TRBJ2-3,CASSLAGGAGSTDTQYF
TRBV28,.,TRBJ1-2,CASSHRGYGYTF
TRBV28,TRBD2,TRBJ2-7,CASRGGPHEQYF
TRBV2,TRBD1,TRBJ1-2,CASSDLGTGKNYGYTF
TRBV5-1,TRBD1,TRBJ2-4,CASSFTGAQNIQYF
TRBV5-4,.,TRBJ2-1,CASSPSEDSKQFF
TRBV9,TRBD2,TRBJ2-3,CASSVEGGTDTQYF
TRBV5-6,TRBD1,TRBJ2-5,CASSLPGQGAYF
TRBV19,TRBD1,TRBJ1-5,CASRRGQGPGNQPQHF
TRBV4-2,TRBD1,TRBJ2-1,CASSQDPDRGWNEQFF
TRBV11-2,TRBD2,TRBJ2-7,CASSHGTSGNYEQYF
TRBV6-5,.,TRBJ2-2,CASSIAGSYTGELFF
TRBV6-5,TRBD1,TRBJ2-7,CASSYHKGDRLYEQYF
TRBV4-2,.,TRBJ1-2,CASSQDLLGADGYTF
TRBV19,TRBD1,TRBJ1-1,CASKLTGGPHTEAFF
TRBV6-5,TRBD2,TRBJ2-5,CASSYGRQREGIAQYF
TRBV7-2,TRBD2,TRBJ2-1,CASSPRAGASYNEQFF
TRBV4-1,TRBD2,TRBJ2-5,CASSQPTSGSKETQYF
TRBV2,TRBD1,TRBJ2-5,CASSAVAGGRETQYF
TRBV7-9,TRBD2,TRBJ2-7,CASSSTSGDSYEQYF
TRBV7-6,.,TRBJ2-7,CASSPTDRPTYEQYF
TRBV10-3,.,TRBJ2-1,CAISDDYEQFF
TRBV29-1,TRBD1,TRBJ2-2,CSALGGPGQGNTGELFF
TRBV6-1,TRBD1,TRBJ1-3,CASSGPGQVPLSSGNTIYF
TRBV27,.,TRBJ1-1,CASSLLWAGADTEAFF
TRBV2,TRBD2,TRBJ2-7,CASSEGGPLAGGDEQYF
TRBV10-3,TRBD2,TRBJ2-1,CATTALAGEYNEQFF
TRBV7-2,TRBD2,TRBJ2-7,CASSSGLAGNEQYF
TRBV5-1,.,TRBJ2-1,CASSLGGGIFNEQFF